What follows is one T cell receptor beta chain and its context. The antigen is unknown. The sample originates from a study of cytomegalovirus exposure and HLA in healthy donors. Study context: Earlier work reported 90 million to 120 million unique TCR beta sequences from 150 million to 200 million T cells. The study, taken as a whole, reports: In a later analysis, compared with equally common non-associated chains, HLA-associated beta chains were more expanded. An analysis done earlier found most TCR beta V segments productive about 90% or about 30% of the time.

This CDR3 comprises 13 residues. Germline-derived CDR1 and CDR2 are MNHEY and SVGAGI. V lost 4 bases and J lost 8; bases outside the gene matches: 5. The PCR had 60 Vbeta and 13 Jbeta primers. The repertoire was sequenced with immunoSEQ multiplex PCR; TCRdb's copy has only in-frame clones and lacks some. There are just over 50,000 clones in the sample, with 9% to 15% held by the top ten. Sequenced material: PBMCs. The chain recombines TRBV6-5 with TRBJ2-1; TRBD2 matches at 7 bases. The sequence was obtained from a woman aged 60 to 75 in good health and CMV-seropositive. CDR3 sequence (DNA): TGTGCCAGCAGTTTGGGGGGGAGGGATGAGCAGTTCTTC. It yields the protein CASSLGGRDEQFF.